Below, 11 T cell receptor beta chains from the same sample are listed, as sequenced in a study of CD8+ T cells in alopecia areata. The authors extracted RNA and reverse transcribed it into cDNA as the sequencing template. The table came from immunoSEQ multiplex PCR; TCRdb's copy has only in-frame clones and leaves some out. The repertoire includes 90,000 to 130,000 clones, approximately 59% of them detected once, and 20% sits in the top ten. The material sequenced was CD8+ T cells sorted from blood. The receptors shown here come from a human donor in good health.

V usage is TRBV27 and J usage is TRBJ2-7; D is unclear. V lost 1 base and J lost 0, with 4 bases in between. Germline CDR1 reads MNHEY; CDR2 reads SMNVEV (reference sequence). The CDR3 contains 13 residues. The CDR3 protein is CASSLFPSYEQYF. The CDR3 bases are TGTGCCAGCAGTTTATTCCCCTCCTACGAGCAGTACTTC.

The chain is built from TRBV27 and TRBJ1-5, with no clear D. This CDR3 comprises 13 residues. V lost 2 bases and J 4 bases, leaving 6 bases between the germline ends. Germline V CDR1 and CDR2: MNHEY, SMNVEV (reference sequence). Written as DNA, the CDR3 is TGTGCCAGCAGTTTAATGCCAAATCAGCCCCAGCATTTT. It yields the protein CASSLMPNQPQHF.

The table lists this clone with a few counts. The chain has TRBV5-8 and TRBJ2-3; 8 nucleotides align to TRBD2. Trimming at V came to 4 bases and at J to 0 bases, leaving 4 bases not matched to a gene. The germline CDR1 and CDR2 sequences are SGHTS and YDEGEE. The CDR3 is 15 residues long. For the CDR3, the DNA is TGTGCCAGCAGCCTGGAGCGGGGGAGCACAGATACGCAGTATTTT. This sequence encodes CASSLERGSTDTQYF.

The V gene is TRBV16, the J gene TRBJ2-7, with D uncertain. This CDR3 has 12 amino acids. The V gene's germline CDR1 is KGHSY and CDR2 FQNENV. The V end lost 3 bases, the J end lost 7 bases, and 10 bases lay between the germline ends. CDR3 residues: CASSHPSGEQYF. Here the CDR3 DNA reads TGTGCCAGCAGCCACCCCTCAGGAGAGCAGTACTTC.

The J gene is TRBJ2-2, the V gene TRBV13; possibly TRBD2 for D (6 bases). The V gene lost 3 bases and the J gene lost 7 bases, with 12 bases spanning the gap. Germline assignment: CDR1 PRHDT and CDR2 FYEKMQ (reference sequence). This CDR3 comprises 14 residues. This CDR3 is CASSFSGEHGELFF. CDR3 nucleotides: TGTGCCAGCAGCTTTAGCGGCGAACACGGGGAGCTGTTTTTT.

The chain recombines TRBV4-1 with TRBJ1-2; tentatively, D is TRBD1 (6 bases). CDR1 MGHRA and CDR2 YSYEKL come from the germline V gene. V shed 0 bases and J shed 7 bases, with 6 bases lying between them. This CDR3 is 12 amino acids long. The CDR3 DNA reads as TGCGCCAGCAGCCAAGACAGGGGTGGCTACACCTTC. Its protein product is CASSQDRGGYTF.

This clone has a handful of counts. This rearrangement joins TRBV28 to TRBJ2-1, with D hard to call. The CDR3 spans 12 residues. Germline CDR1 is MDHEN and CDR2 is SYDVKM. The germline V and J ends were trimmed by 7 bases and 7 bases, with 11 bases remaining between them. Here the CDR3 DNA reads TGTGCCAGCATAAGTAGGGTGAATGAGCAGTTCTTC. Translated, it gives CASISRVNEQFF.

The CDR3 nucleotides read TGTGCCTGGAGGGTCGGGACCACGAACACCGGGGAGCTGTTTTTT. Protein product: CAWRVGTTNTGELFF. This sequence joins TRBV30 and TRBJ2-2; D tentatively fits TRBD1 or TRBD2 (5 bases each). Trimming removed 3 bases at V and 0 bases at J, with 11 bases between. CDR3 length: 15 residues. CDR1 and CDR2 from the germline V gene are GTSNPN and SVGIG (reference sequence).

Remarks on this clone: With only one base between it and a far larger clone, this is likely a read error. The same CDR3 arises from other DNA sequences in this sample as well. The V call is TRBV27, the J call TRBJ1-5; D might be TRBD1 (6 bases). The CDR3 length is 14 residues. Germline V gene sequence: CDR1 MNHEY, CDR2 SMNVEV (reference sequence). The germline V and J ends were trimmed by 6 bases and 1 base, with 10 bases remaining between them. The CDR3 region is CASSLGQSNQPQHF. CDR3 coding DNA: TGTGCCAGCAGCTTAGGACAGAGCAATCAGCCCCAGCATTTT.

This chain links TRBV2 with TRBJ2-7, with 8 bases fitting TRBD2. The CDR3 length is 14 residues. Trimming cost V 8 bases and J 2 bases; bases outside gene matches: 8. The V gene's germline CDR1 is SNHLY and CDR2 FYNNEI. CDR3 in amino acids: CASQTSGRAYEQYF. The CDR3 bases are TGTGCCAGCCAAACTAGCGGCCGAGCCTACGAGCAGTACTTC.

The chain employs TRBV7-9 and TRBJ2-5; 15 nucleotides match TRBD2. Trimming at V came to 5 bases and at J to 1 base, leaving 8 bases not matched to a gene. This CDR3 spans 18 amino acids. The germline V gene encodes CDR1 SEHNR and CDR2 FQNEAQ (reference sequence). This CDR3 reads CASSPGTSGGYLQETQYF. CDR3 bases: TGTGCCAGCAGCCCCGGGACTAGCGGGGGGTACCTCCAAGAGACCCAGTACTTC. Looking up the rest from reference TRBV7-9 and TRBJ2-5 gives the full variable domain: DTGVSQNPRHKITKRGQNVTFRCDPISEHNRLYWYRQTLGQGPEFLTYFQNEAQLEKSRLLSDRFSAERPKGSFSTLEIQRTEQGDSAMYLCASSPGTSGGYLQETQYFGPGTRLLVL.